Presented here are 17 T cell receptor beta chains from one specimen sequenced in a study of T cell responses to AZD1222 COVID-19 vaccine. Assay: immunoSEQ multiplex PCR; the TCRdb copy retains only in-frame clones and omits some. Of about 180,000 clones in the sample, 88% were seen once. Here the sequenced sample was peripheral blood, taken 28 days after the second AZD1222 dose. Receptors were obtained from an adult who received the AZD1222 COVID-19 vaccine.

The CDR3 loop is CASTVRTGGSYEQYF. For the CDR3, the DNA is TGCGCCAGCACCGTTCGGACAGGGGGGTCCTACGAGCAGTACTTC. This chain joins TRBV10-1 and TRBJ2-7, with 10 bases identical to TRBD1. Germline values: CDR1 WNHNN, CDR2 SYGVQD (reference sequence). With 7 bases clipped from V and 1 base from J, the junction kept 7 bases outside the gene matches. This CDR3 has 15 amino acids.

This clone was counted between two and nine times. The chain is built from TRBV30 and TRBJ1-5, with unresolved D. This CDR3 is 15 amino acids long. CDR1 GTSNPN and CDR2 SVGIG come from the germline V gene (reference sequence). The V gene lost 1 base and the J gene lost 2 bases, with 12 bases spanning the gap. The CDR3 here is CAWSAGGSGNQPQHF. CDR3 nucleotides: TGTGCCTGGAGTGCAGGAGGGTCGGGCAATCAGCCCCAGCATTTT.

The CDR3 sequence: CSVRTGGNQPQHF. CDR3 DNA: TGCAGCGTCCGGACAGGGGGCAATCAGCCCCAGCATTTT. The chain has TRBV29-1 and TRBJ1-5; 9 nucleotides match TRBD1. In germline, CDR1 is SQVTM, CDR2 ANQGSEA. This CDR3 has 13 residues. V lost 6 bases and J lost 2; bases outside the gene matches: 2. The full variable domain, completed using reference TRBV29-1 and TRBJ1-5, is SAVISQKPSRDICQRGTSLTIQCQVDSQVTMMFWYRQQPGQSLTLIATANQGSEATYESGFVIDKFPISRPNLTFSTLTVSNMSPEDSSIYLCSVRTGGNQPQHFGDGTRLSIL.

In its sample, this clone was seen once. The chain recombines TRBV7-2 with TRBJ2-1; 9 bases line up with TRBD2. The germline gives CDR1 SGHTA, CDR2 FQGNSA. The trim removed 1 base at V and 3 bases at J, leaving 1 base unmatched. This CDR3 is 15 amino acids long. DNA for the CDR3: TGTGCCAGCAGCTTAGATAGCGGGAGCTACAATGAGCAGTTCTTC. Translating gives CASSLDSGSYNEQFF.

CDR3 amino acids: CAWSHSQETQYF. CDR3 bases: TGTGCCTGGAGTCATAGCCAAGAGACCCAGTACTTC. The chain links TRBV30 to TRBJ2-5, with D uncertain. The CDR3 sequence is 12 residues long. Germline assignment: CDR1 GTSNPN and CDR2 SVGIG (reference sequence). V lost 2 bases and J 1 base, leaving 5 bases between the germline ends.

The chain combines TRBV10-1 with TRBJ2-7; D is perhaps TRBD2 (6 bases). Germline V gene lookup returns CDR1 WNHNN and CDR2 SYGVQD (reference sequence). CDR3 size: 15 residues. Trimming shortened V by 5 bases and J by 2 bases, and 16 bases separated the two germline ends. DNA for the CDR3: TGCGCCAGCAGTCCTACGGGGACTTCCCCCTACGAGCAGTACTTC. This gives the protein CASSPTGTSPYEQYF.

This clone was picked up a small number of times. CDR3 in amino acids: CSVVTGGSSYEQYF. The DNA for the CDR3 is TGCAGCGTTGTGACAGGGGGATCCTCCTACGAGCAGTACTTC. V and J are TRBV29-1 and TRBJ2-7, with 9 bases matching TRBD1. Germline V gene data show CDR1 as SQVTM and CDR2 as ANQGSEA. V was clipped by 4 bases and J by 0 bases; unmatched bases: 4. The CDR3 consists of 14 residues.

The chain combines TRBV11-3 with TRBJ2-2; D may be TRBD1 (6 bases). The germline V gene encodes CDR1 SGHNT and CDR2 YENEEA. Trimming stripped 5 bases from V and 1 base from J, with 14 bases between. The CDR3 contains 16 residues. The CDR3, as DNA: TGTGCCAGCAGCCCCCCTTCGACAGGGAACACCGGGGAGCTGTTTTTT. Its protein product is CASSPPSTGNTGELFF.

The CDR3 loop reads CASSVGGGQGTEAFF. CDR3 coding DNA: TGTGCCAGCAGCGTAGGAGGGGGACAGGGGACTGAAGCTTTCTTT. The V and J genes are TRBV9 and TRBJ1-1, with TRBD1 identical over 10 bases. The CDR3 has 15 amino acids. Germline-derived CDR1 and CDR2 are SGDLS and YYNGEE. After removal of 0 bases from V and 5 bases from J, the junction contained 4 bases not matched to a gene.

In this sample, this clone turned up a few times. The chain's CDR3 is CASSLDGRGLYGYTF. The CDR3, as DNA: TGTGCCAGCAGCTTAGACGGCAGGGGGCTCTATGGCTACACCTTC. The rearrangement uses TRBV7-9 and TRBJ1-2, with TRBD1 identical over 8 bases. J was trimmed by 4 bases and V by 1 base; bases with no gene match: 5. Germline V gene lookup returns CDR1 SEHNR and CDR2 FQNEAQ (reference sequence). This CDR3 spans 15 amino acids.

This clone was counted between two and nine times. This sequence joins TRBV5-1 and TRBJ2-3; TRBD2 is a possible D gene (6 bases). The CDR3 is made up of 16 amino acids. CDR1 is SGHRS, CDR2 YFSETQ, per germline. The ends were cut back, 0 bases at V and 0 bases at J, with 11 bases in the middle. The CDR3 sequence: CASSLESAGSTDTQYF. The DNA for the CDR3 is TGCGCCAGCAGCTTGGAGTCGGCGGGGAGCACAGATACGCAGTATTTT.

The rearrangement joins TRBV7-9 to TRBJ2-7; the D gene is possibly TRBD1 (6 bases). V was shortened by 3 bases and J by 0 bases, with 12 bases between the two germline ends. This CDR3 region has 15 residues. Germline CDR1 reads SEHNR; CDR2 reads FQNEAQ (reference sequence). CDR3 coding DNA: TGTGCCAGCAGCTTTGAGACAGGCAGCTCCTACGAGCAGTACTTC. Translated, it gives CASSFETGSSYEQYF. The full variable domain, completed using reference TRBV7-9 and TRBJ2-7, is DTGVSQNPRHKITKRGQNVTFRCDPISEHNRLYWYRQTLGQGPEFLTYFQNEAQLEKSRLLSDRFSAERPKGSFSTLEIQRTEQGDSAMYLCASSFETGSSYEQYFGPGTRLTVT.

This clone has just a few counts. This chain uses TRBV7-2 with TRBJ1-2, with unresolved D. V was shortened by 2 bases and J by 7 bases, with 5 bases between the two germline ends. The CDR3 sequence is 11 residues long. CDR1 is SGHTA, CDR2 FQGNSA, per germline. Written as DNA, the CDR3 is TGTGCCAGCAGCTTATACGGTGGCTACACCTTC. This encodes CASSLYGGYTF.

The chain employs TRBV4-3 and TRBJ1-6; the D gene is possibly TRBD1 (6 bases). The CDR3 is 16 residues long. Per germline, CDR1 LGHNA and CDR2 YSLEER. V shed 0 bases and J shed 6 bases, with 12 bases lying between them. CDR3 nucleotide sequence: TGCGCCAGCAGCCAAGAGGGGGCAGCAAGTAATTCACCCCTCCACTTT. Its translation is CASSQEGAASNSPLHF.

The rearrangement uses TRBV28 and TRBJ2-2; TRBD2 matches 15 bases. Germline assignment: CDR1 MDHEN and CDR2 SYDVKM. V was pared by 6 bases and J by 7 bases, with 12 bases of the junction left unmatched. This CDR3 contains 18 residues. The CDR3 DNA reads as TGTGCCAGCAGAGGGACTAGCGGGAGGAGGGTCCCGGGCGGGGAGCTGTTTTTT. Amino acids: CASRGTSGRRVPGGELFF.

V usage is TRBV5-6 and J usage is TRBJ2-1; 8 nucleotides agree with TRBD2. The CDR3 contains 17 residues. CDR1 SGHDT and CDR2 YYEEEE come from the germline V gene. The junction had 11 bases not matched to a gene; V was cut back by 0 bases and J by 6 bases. The CDR3 loop is CASSLDPIGTRGNEQFF. Written as DNA, the CDR3 is TGTGCCAGCAGCTTGGATCCGATCGGGACTAGAGGCAATGAGCAGTTCTTC.

This chain connects TRBV7-2 to TRBJ2-1; TRBD2 might be the D (6 bases). CDR3 size: 14 residues. Germline CDR1 is SGHTA and CDR2 is FQGNSA. The V end was cut by 2 bases, the J end by 5 bases, with 10 bases between. The CDR3 loop reads CASSLTSRDNEQFF. DNA of the CDR3: TGTGCCAGCAGCTTAACTAGCAGGGACAATGAGCAGTTCTTC. Using reference TRBV7-2 and TRBJ2-1 for the parts outside the CDR3, the full variable domain is GAGVSQSPSNKVTEKGKDVELRCDPISGHTALYWYRQSLGQGLEFLIYFQGNSAPDKSGLPSDRFSAERTGGSVSTLTIQRTQQEDSAVYLCASSLTSRDNEQFFGPGTRLTVL.